The TCR beta chain described here comes from a study of cytotoxic CD8 clonotypes in ibrutinib-treated CLL. The wider study: After median roughly 68 months, roughly 14 stayed in remission, about 12 progressed; responses about 25 partial, 2 complete. Notes on the study in general: While tracking circulating CD8+ T-cell counts, baseline clonality exceeded that of age-matched healthy donors. Higher clonality was seen at ibrutinib response and a return toward baseline at progression.

As to this clone: Its antigen is unidentified.

CDR3 size: 15 residues. Trimming took off 1 base at V and 2 bases at J, with 10 bases between the two ends. The germline V gene has CDR1 LGHNA and CDR2 YSLEER. Depth targeted 1 in 200,000 to 1 in 1 million T cells, averaging around 10x coverage per clonotype. Sequencing used immunoSEQ multiplex PCR; TCRdb keeps in-frame clones, though not all of them. The sample lists approximately 300,000 clones, about 80% occurring once. The sequence came from a human donor with chronic lymphocytic leukemia. The V and J genes are TRBV4-3 and TRBJ2-3, with D unresolved. The specimen was PBMCs, collected before ibrutinib treatment. In DNA, the CDR3 is TGCGCCAGCAGCCAAGTTGAAGGGATCACAGATACGCAGTATTTT. Protein product: CASSQVEGITDTQYF.